Here is one T cell receptor (beta chain) with its context. V lost 9 bases and J 5 bases, leaving 13 bases between the germline ends. The CDR3 loop spans 13 amino acids. Germline CDR1 is SNHLY and CDR2 is FYNNEI. The record originates from a study of control samples from healthy donors and cancer patients. Libraries were prepared by immunoSEQ multiplex PCR; TCRdb keeps only in-frame clonotypes and omits some of them. The sample has roughly 80,000 clones; nearly 90% are singletons. The sequenced sample was blood. This chain joins TRBV2 and TRBJ1-4, with D tentatively TRBD1 (6 bases). The source of this sequence is a woman between 45 and 65 years old in good health. The CDR3 region is CASKRGANEKLFF. As DNA, the CDR3 is TGTGCCAGTAAGCGGGGGGCGAATGAAAAACTGTTTTTT.